This T cell receptor beta chain was profiled in a study of cytomegalovirus exposure and HLA in healthy donors. J lost 4 bases, V lost 3 bases, and 9 bases had no gene match. The CDR3 runs to 16 residues. Germline lookup yields CDR1 MGHRA and CDR2 YSYEKL. The PCR ran on 60 Vbeta and 13 Jbeta primers. Profiling relied on immunoSEQ multiplex PCR, and the TCRdb table lists in-frame clones only, not all of them. The sample lists around 64,000 clones; around 82% were seen once. Comments on this clone: Its antigen is unidentified.

Whole-study findings and limits: In a later analysis, TCR beta V- and J-gene trimming showed a link to a missense DCLRE1C variant. A later analysis appeared to link common viral pathogens to several of the most significant clusters. There were some V segments, including TRBV6-2 and TRBV6-3, excluded as indistinguishable.

The chain employs TRBV4-1 and TRBJ1-5; 7 nucleotides agree with TRBD1. The TCR sequence derives from a man aged 18 to 29 in good health and CMV-seropositive. What was sequenced was PBMCs. Here the CDR3 DNA reads TGCGCCAGCAGCCATCTTCCGGGACAGACTAATCAGCCCCAGCATTTT. The encoded protein is CASSHLPGQTNQPQHF.